The clone carrying this T cell receptor (beta chain) has at least ten counts. Its antigen is undetermined. In TCRdb, the 5' RACE reads were re-called with MiXCR into one record per CDR3 protein. The table records about 430,000 distinct CDR3 sequences, around a sixth of them present only once. The sample originates from a study of identical twins. Study-wide points: Insertions were fewer in abundant cord blood beta clonotypes, whereas memory repertoires showed none of this pattern.

Healthy Caucasians were all of the donors. The V segment lost 4 bases and the J segment 4 bases; nucleotides outside the gene matches: 11. The CDR3 spans 18 residues. The germline gives CDR1 LGHDT, CDR2 YNNKEL (reference sequence). The TCR was taken from a man between 50 and 59 years old in good health. The material sequenced was naive T cells sorted from blood. The chain carries TRBV3-1 and TRBJ2-1; 12 bases map to TRBD2. CDR3 DNA: TGTGCCAGCAGCCGTTTGCTAGCGGGGGGGAAGGTATACAATGAGCAGTTCTTC. Translation gives CASSRLLAGGKVYNEQFF.